Each of the 21 T cell receptor beta chains below was sequenced from the same sample in a study of Ad26.COV2.S vaccination and SARS-CoV-2 variants. TCRdb's copy holds only in-frame clones and misses some; the assay was immunoSEQ multiplex PCR. The data show around 340,000 clones, roughly 90% seen once. Treatment reported: 19 received Ad26.COV2.S at low or high dose, single or two shots; 5 received placebo; per-sample allocation not given. Material that was analyzed had been drawn on day 63 after the first vaccine or placebo injection. The material sequenced was peripheral blood, taken in a trial of Ad26.COV2.S vaccine versus placebo. The origin of the receptors is a person aged 18-65 years who received the Ad26.COV2.S COVID-19 vaccine or a placebo.

About this clone itself: Other nucleotide sequences in the sample specify the same CDR3. The V call is TRBV18, the J call TRBJ1-5, with D unclear. V was trimmed by 2 bases and J by 1 base, leaving 9 bases between them. This CDR3 contains 15 residues. CDR1 and CDR2 (germline): KGHSH, LQKENI. The CDR3 here is CASSPGGGSNQPQHF. The CDR3 bases are TGTGCCAGCTCACCAGGAGGCGGGAGCAATCAGCCCCAGCATTTT.

V gene TRBV27 combines with J gene TRBJ2-2; maybe TRBD2 (6 bases). The V end lost 5 bases, the J end lost 6 bases, and 10 bases lay between the germline ends. The length of the CDR3 is 13 residues. The V gene's germline CDR1 is MNHEY and CDR2 SMNVEV (reference sequence). The DNA for the CDR3 is TGTGCCAGCAGTACCCGACTAGCCGGGGAGCTGTTTTTT. As protein: CASSTRLAGELFF.

The chain uses TRBV10-3 and TRBJ1-2; D might be TRBD1 (5 bases). The length of the CDR3 is 14 residues. Trimming left V 11 bases short and J 5 bases short, with 21 bases between. The germline V gene has CDR1 ENHRY and CDR2 SYGVKD. This CDR3 reads CAATGTPFLYGYTF. The DNA for the CDR3 is TGTGCCGCCACCGGGACCCCTTTTCTTTATGGCTACACCTTC.

This chain connects TRBV23-1 to TRBJ2-7, with 8 nucleotides matching TRBD1. TRBV23-1 is recorded as an ORF, its role being uncertain. The ends lost 6 bases at V and 5 bases at J; junction bases unmatched: 6. The CDR3 loop spans 13 amino acids. The CDR3 reads CASRDRECHEQYF. In DNA form, the CDR3 reads TGCGCCAGCAGGGACAGGGAGTGTCACGAGCAGTACTTC.

The genes are TRBV28 and TRBJ1-5; D not resolved. The CDR3 has 11 residues. Trimming pared 8 bases from V and 6 bases from J, leaving 8 bases between. Per the germline V gene, CDR1 is MDHEN and CDR2 is SYDVKM. The CDR3 here is CASGWVQPQHF. The CDR3 nucleotides are TGTGCCAGCGGCTGGGTTCAGCCCCAGCATTTT.

This chain links TRBV10-3 with TRBJ1-4, with 11 positions matching TRBD1. Per the germline V gene, CDR1 is ENHRY and CDR2 is SYGVKD. The CDR3 is 13 residues long. J gave up 6 bases and V 9 bases, and 3 bases lay outside the gene matches. The CDR3 protein is CAIGQGADEKLFF. The CDR3 DNA sequence: TGTGCCATAGGACAGGGGGCGGATGAAAAACTGTTTTTT.

The V call is TRBV5-1, the J call TRBJ2-2; D possibly corresponds to TRBD2 (5 bases). Germline values: CDR1 SGHRS, CDR2 YFSETQ. Between the trimmed V and J ends, which lost 5 bases and 3 bases, there was a span of 8 bases. There are 13 residues in the CDR3. The CDR3 region is CASRDSYTGELFF. CDR3 nucleotides: TGCGCCAGCAGGGACTCCTACACCGGGGAGCTGTTTTTT. Together with reference TRBV5-1 and TRBJ2-2, the CDR3 gives the full variable domain: KAGVTQTPRYLIKTRGQQVTLSCSPISGHRSVSWYQQTPGQGLQFLFEYFSETQRNKGNFPGRFSGRQFSNSRSEMNVSTLELGDSALYLCASRDSYTGELFFGEGSRLTVL.

V and J are TRBV15 and TRBJ1-4; D is perhaps TRBD1 (6 bases). Germline CDR1 LNHNV, CDR2 YYDKDF (reference sequence). This CDR3 comprises 15 residues. V lost 5 bases to trimming and J lost 4 bases, with 14 bases between them. DNA for the CDR3: TGTGCCACCAGCCCGAGACAGGTTATTAATGAAAAACTGTTTTTT. This sequence encodes CATSPRQVINEKLFF. Full variable domain (outside the CDR3, taken from reference TRBV15 and TRBJ1-4): DAMVIQNPRYQVTQFGKPVTLSCSQTLNHNVMYWYQQKSSQAPKLLFHYYDKDFNNEADTPDNFQSRRPNTSFCFLDIRSPGLGDTAMYLCATSPRQVINEKLFFGSGTQLSVL.

CDR3 DNA: TGTGCCAGCAGTTTGGGCCCTCACCGGCCCCAGCATTTT. Amino acid sequence: CASSLGPHRPQHF. The V call is TRBV28, the J call TRBJ1-5; D gene unclear. CDR1 and CDR2 from the germline V gene are MDHEN and SYDVKM. This CDR3 has 13 residues. V lost 3 bases and J lost 9, with 12 bases in between.

V gene TRBV11-2 combines with J gene TRBJ2-7; 9 nucleotides agree with TRBD2. Germline CDR1 is SGHAT and CDR2 is FQNNGV. V lost 5 bases, J lost 0 bases, and 17 bases stayed unmatched. The CDR3 has 19 residues. CDR3 coding DNA: TGTGCCAGCAGCATACCCTTGGCGGGAGGGCCTCTGAACTCCTACGAGCAGTACTTC. Encoded protein: CASSIPLAGGPLNSYEQYF.

Remarks on this clone: Other DNA sequences within the sample encode an identical CDR3. This rearrangement joins TRBV9 to TRBJ2-7; tentative D call: TRBD2 (6 bases). Germline CDR1 and CDR2: SGDLS and YYNGEE. CDR3 length equals 15 residues. Deletions cut 2 bases from V and 0 bases from J, with 12 bases between. CDR3 DNA: TGTGCCAGCAGCGTGGGTAGCGGCCTCTCCTACGAGCAGTACTTC. Translated: CASSVGSGLSYEQYF.

This chain uses TRBV2 with TRBJ1-4; D unresolved. This CDR3 spans 18 amino acids. Germline CDR1 SNHLY, CDR2 FYNNEI. V was cut by 6 bases and J by 7 bases, with 27 bases left in between. The CDR3 DNA is TGTGCCAGCAGCGCTGGACGAGGTCGAGTCAGTTTCGGTGAAAAACTGTTTTTT. This sequence encodes CASSAGRGRVSFGEKLFF. Based on the CDR3 plus reference TRBV2 and TRBJ1-4, the full variable domain is EPEVTQTPSHQVTQMGQEVILRCVPISNHLYFYWYRQILGQKVEFLVSFYNNEISEKSEIFDDQFSVERPDGSNFTLKIRSTKLEDSAMYFCASSAGRGRVSFGEKLFFGSGTQLSVL.

The chain has TRBV24-1 and TRBJ1-3; no firm D call. This CDR3 comprises 16 residues. Germline V gene lookup returns CDR1 KGHDR and CDR2 SFDVKD. The germline V and J ends were trimmed by 3 bases and 1 base, with 12 bases remaining between them. Written as DNA, the CDR3 is TGTGCCACCAGTGATACGAGGGATCAATCTGGAAACACCATATATTTT. Amino acid sequence: CATSDTRDQSGNTIYF.

A note on this clone: This sample includes further DNA sequences coding for the same CDR3. The genes are TRBV4-1 and TRBJ1-4; D remains unclear. The CDR3 is 15 amino acids. CDR1 MGHRA and CDR2 YSYEKL come from the germline V gene. V lost 1 base and J 0 bases, leaving 6 bases between the germline ends. CDR3 coding DNA: TGCGCCAGCAGCCAAGTCCAAGCAACTAATGAAAAACTGTTTTTT. Protein: CASSQVQATNEKLFF.

The chain has TRBV18 and TRBJ1-1; D unclear. Trimming removed 3 bases from V and 1 base from J, with 12 bases in between. Germline CDR1 KGHSH, CDR2 LQKENI. This CDR3 region has 15 residues. The CDR3 here is CASSPYGEGNTEAFF. CDR3 sequence (DNA): TGTGCCAGCTCACCTTACGGGGAGGGGAACACTGAAGCTTTCTTT.

On this clone itself: The junction shows a germline mismatch at one end, possibly a read error. This chain's CDR3 is CASSPGLSGVSDTQYF. CDR3 bases: TGTGCTAGCAGCCCCGGTTTGTCAGGGGTCTCAGATACGCAGTATTTT. The chain joins TRBV7-7 to TRBJ2-3; weak D call: TRBD1 (6 bases). The germline CDR1 and CDR2 sequences are SSHAT and FNYEAQ (reference sequence). The CDR3 has 16 residues.

CDR3 sequence: CASSFLSQRGGYEQYF. CDR3 coding DNA: TGTGCCAGCAGCTTCCTCTCGCAGCGGGGGGGATACGAGCAGTACTTC. The chain recombines TRBV5-6 with TRBJ2-7, with TRBD2 identical over 10 bases. V trimming: 2 bases; J trimming: 4 bases; junction bases outside the gene matches: 9. This CDR3 is built from 16 residues. Germline V gene data show CDR1 as SGHDT and CDR2 as YYEEEE.

This sequence joins TRBV4-3 and TRBJ2-2; D remains ambiguous. The CDR3 spans 15 residues. Deletions cut 0 bases from V and 2 bases from J, with 7 bases between. Germline lookup yields CDR1 LGHNA and CDR2 YSLEER. For the CDR3, the DNA is TGCGCCAGCAGCCAAGATAACAGAAACACCGGGGAGCTGTTTTTT. The encoded protein is CASSQDNRNTGELFF.

This rearrangement joins TRBV15 to TRBJ2-3; TRBD2 aligns across 15 bases. The junction had 6 bases not matched to a gene; V was cut back by 3 bases and J by 2 bases. CDR1 and CDR2 from the germline V gene are LNHNV and YYDKDF (reference sequence). This CDR3 region has 18 residues. CDR3 bases: TGTGCCACCAGCAGGGGGACTAGCGGGAGGTTCCCCACAGATACGCAGTATTTT. Residues: CATSRGTSGRFPTDTQYF.

This chain uses TRBV6-2 or TRBV6-3 with TRBJ1-6; TRBD1 is a possible D gene (5 bases). Deletions cut 6 bases from V and 10 bases from J, with 16 bases between. The CDR3 is made up of 14 amino acids. From germline, CDR1 is MNHEY and CDR2 SVGEGT. CDR3 in DNA: TGTGCCAGCAGCTCCGGGACCGCGCACTCACCCCTCCACTTT. This codes for CASSSGTAHSPLHF.

As concerns this clone: Additional DNA sequences in this sample encode the identical CDR3. The genes are TRBV5-1 and TRBJ2-5; D not resolved. V lost 2 bases and J 5 bases, leaving 13 bases between the germline ends. The germline CDR1 and CDR2 sequences are SGHRS and YFSETQ. The CDR3 length is 14 residues. CDR3 loop: CASSFGSAKETQYF. CDR3 in DNA: TGCGCCAGCAGCTTCGGGTCGGCGAAGGAGACCCAGTACTTC.